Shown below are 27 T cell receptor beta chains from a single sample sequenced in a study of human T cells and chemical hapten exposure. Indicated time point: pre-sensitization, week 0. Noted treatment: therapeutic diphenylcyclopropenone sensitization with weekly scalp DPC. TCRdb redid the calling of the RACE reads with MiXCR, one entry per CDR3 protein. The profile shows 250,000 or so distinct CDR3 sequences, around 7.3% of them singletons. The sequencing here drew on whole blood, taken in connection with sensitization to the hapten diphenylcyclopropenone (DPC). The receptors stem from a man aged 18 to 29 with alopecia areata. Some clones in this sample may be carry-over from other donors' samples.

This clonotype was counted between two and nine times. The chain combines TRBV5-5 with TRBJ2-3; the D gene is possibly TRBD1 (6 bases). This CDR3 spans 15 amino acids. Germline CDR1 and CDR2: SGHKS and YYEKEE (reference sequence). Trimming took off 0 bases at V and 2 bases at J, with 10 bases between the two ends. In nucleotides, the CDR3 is TGTGCCAGCAGCTTGGCAGGGGTTTTCACAGATACGCAGTATTTT. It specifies CASSLAGVFTDTQYF.

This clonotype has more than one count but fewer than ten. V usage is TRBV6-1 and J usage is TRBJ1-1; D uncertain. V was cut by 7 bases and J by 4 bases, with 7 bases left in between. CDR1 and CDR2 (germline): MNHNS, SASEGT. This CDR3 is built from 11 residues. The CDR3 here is CASKSATEAFF. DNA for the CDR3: TGTGCCAGCAAAAGCGCCACTGAAGCTTTCTTT.

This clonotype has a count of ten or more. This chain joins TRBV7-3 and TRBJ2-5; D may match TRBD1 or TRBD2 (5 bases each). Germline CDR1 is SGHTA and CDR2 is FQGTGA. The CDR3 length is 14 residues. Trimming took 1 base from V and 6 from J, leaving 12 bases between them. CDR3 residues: CASSLRDGLQTQYF. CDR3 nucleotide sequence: TGTGCCAGCAGCTTAAGGGACGGCCTACAGACCCAGTACTTC.

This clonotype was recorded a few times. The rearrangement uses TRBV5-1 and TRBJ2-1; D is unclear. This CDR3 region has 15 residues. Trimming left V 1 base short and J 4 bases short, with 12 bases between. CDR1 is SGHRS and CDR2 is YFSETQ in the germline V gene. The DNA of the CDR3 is TGCGCCAGCAGCTTGTTCGAAGTTAGATACAATGAGCAGTTCTTC. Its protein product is CASSLFEVRYNEQFF.

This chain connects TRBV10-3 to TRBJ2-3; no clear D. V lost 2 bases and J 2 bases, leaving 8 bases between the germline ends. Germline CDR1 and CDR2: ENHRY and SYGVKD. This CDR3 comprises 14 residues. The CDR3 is CAISERSTTDTQYF. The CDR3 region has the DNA TGTGCCATCAGTGAGCGGTCCACCACAGATACGCAGTATTTT.

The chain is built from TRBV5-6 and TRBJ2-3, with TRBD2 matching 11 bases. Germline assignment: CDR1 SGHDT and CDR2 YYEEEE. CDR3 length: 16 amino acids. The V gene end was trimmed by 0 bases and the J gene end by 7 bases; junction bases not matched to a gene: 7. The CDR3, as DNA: TGTGCCAGCAGCTTGGCCGCTAGCGGGGGGCGGTATACGCAGTATTTT. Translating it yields CASSLAASGGRYTQYF.

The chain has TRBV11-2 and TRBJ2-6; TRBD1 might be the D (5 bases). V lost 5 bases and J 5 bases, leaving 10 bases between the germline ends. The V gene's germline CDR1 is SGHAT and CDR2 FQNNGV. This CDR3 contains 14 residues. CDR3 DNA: TGTGCCAGCAGCGTAGGGGCTAGGGCCAACGTCCTGACTTTC. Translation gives CASSVGARANVLTF.

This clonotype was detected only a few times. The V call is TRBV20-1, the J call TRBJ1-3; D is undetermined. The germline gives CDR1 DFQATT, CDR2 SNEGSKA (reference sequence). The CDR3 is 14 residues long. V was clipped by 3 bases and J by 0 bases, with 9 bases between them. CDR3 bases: TGCAGTGCTAGCCGGGGTATCTCTGGAAACACCATATATTTT. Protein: CSASRGISGNTIYF.

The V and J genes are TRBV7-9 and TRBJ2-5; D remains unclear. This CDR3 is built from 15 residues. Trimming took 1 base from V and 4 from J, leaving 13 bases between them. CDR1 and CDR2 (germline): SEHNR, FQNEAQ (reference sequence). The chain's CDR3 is CASSLDRKSGETQYF. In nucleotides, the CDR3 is TGTGCCAGCAGCTTAGACCGTAAATCCGGAGAGACCCAGTACTTC.

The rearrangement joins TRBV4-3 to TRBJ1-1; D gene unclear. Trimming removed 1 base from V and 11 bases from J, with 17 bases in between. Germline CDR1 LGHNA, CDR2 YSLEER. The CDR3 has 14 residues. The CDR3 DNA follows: TGCGCCAGCAGCCAAGGGCTTGGGCCCTCAAAGGCTTTCTTT. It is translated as CASSQGLGPSKAFF.

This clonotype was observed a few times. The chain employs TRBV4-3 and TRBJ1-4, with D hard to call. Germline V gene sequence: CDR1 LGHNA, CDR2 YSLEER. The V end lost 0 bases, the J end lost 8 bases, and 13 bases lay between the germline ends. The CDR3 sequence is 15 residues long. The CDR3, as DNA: TGCGCCAGCAGCCAAGACAACGGGGTTAGAGAAAAACTGTTTTTT. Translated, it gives CASSQDNGVREKLFF.

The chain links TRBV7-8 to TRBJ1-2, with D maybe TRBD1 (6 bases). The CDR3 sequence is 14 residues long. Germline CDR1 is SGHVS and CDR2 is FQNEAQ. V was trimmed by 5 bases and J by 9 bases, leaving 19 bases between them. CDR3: CASSPDVRGRSYTF. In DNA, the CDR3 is TGTGCCAGCAGCCCTGATGTAAGGGGGAGAAGCTACACCTTC.

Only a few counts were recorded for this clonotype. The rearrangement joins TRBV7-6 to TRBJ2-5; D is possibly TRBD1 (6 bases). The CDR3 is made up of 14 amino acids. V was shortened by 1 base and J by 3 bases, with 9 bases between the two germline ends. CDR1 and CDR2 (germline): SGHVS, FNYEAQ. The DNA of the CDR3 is TGTGCCAGCAGCTTAGACAGGGTTGAAGAGACCCAGTACTTC. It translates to CASSLDRVEETQYF.

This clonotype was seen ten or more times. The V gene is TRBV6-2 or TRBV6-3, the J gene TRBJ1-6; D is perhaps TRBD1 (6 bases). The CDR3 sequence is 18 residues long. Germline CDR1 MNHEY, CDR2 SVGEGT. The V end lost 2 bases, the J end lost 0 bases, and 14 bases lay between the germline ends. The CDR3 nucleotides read TGTGCCAGCAGTTACGAGCAGGGGAAGAGCTCCTATAATTCACCCCTCCACTTT. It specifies CASSYEQGKSSYNSPLHF.

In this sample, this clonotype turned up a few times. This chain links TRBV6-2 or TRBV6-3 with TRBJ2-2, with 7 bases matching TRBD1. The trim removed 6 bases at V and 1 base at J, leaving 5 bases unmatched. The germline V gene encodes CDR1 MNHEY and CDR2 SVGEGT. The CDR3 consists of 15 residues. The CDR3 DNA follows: TGTGCCAGCAGCCAGGGACAGAGGAACACCGGGGAGCTGTTTTTT. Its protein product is CASSQGQRNTGELFF.

The CDR3 region is CASSQTGDNSPLHF. The DNA of the CDR3 is TGTGCCAGCAGCCAGACAGGGGATAATTCACCCCTCCACTTT. This rearrangement joins TRBV7-2 to TRBJ1-6, with 8 bases that match TRBD1. Germline CDR1 SGHTA, CDR2 FQGNSA. The CDR3 consists of 14 residues. V shed 5 bases, J shed 5 bases, and the junction held 2 bases outside the gene matches.

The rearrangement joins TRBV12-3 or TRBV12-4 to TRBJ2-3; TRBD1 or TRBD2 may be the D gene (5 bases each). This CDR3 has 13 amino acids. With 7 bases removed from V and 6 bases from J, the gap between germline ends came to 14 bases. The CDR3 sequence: CASTPGLTDTQYF. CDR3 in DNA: TGTGCCAGCACTCCGGGGCTTACGGATACGCAGTATTTT.

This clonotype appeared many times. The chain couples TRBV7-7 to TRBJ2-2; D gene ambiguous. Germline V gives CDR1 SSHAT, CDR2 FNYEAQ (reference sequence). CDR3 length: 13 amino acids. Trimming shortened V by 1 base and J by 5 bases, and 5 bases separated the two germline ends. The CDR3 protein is CASSLGPTGELFF. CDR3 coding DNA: TGTGCCAGCAGCTTAGGTCCGACCGGGGAGCTGTTTTTT.

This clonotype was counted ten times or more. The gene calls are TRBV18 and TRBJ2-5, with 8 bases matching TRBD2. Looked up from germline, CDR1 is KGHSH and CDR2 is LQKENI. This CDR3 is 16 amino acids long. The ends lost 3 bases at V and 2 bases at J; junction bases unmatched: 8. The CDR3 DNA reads TGTGCCAGCTCACCCGCGCGGGGGGCCTGGCAAGAGACCCAGTACTTC. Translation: CASSPARGAWQETQYF.

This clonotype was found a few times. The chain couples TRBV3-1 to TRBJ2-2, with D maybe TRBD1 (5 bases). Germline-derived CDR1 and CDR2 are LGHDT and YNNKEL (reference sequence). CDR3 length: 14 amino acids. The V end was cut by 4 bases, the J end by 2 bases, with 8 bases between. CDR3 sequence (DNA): TGTGCCAGCAGCCCTTGGACAAACACCGGGGAGCTGTTTTTT. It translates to CASSPWTNTGELFF.

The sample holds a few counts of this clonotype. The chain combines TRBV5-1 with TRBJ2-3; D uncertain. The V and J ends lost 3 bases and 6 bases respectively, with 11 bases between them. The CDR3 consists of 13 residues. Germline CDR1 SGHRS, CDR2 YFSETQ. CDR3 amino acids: CASSYGEVDTQYF. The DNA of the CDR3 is TGCGCCAGCAGCTATGGAGAGGTGGATACGCAGTATTTT.

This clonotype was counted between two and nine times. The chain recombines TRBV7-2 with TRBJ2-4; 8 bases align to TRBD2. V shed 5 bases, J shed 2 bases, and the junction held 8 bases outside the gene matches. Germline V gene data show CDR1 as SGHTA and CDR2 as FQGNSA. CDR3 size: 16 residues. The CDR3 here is CASSPDSGGTKNIQYF. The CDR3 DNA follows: TGTGCCAGCAGCCCCGACAGCGGGGGAACCAAAAACATTCAGTACTTC.

This CDR3 reads CASSHSPLGSYGYTF. CDR3 in DNA: TGCGCCAGCAGCCACTCTCCCCTCGGTAGCTATGGCTACACCTTC. The chain is built from TRBV4-3 and TRBJ1-2; the D is unclear. The CDR3 consists of 15 residues. The V and J ends lost 3 bases and 4 bases respectively, with 15 bases between them. Germline-derived CDR1 and CDR2 are LGHNA and YSLEER.

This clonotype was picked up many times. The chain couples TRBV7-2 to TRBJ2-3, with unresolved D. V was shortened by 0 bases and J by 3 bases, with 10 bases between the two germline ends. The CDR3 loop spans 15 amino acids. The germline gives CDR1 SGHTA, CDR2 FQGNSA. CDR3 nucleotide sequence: TGTGCCAGCAGCTTAGCAGGGCGGTTGACAGATACGCAGTATTTT. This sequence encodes CASSLAGRLTDTQYF.

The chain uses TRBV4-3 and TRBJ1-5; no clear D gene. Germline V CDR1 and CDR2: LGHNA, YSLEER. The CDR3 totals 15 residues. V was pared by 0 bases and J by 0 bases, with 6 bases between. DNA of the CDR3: TGCGCCAGCAGCCAAGATAAGTATAGCAATCAGCCCCAGCATTTT. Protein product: CASSQDKYSNQPQHF.

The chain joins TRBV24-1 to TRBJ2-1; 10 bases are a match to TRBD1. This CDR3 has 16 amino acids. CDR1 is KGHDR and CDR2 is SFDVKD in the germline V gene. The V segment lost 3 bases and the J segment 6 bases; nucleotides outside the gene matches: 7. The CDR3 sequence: CATSDHPGTGVNEQFF. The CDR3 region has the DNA TGTGCCACCAGTGATCACCCCGGGACAGGGGTCAATGAGCAGTTCTTC.

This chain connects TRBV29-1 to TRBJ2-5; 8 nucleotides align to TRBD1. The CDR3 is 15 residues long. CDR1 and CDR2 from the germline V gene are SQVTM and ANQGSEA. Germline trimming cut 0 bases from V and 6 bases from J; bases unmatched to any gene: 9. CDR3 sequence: CSVEDRTGTHQTQYF. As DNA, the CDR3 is TGCAGCGTTGAAGATCGGACAGGGACCCATCAGACCCAGTACTTC.